The 7 T cell receptor beta chains below come from one sample, sequenced in a study of T cell responses to AZD1222 COVID-19 vaccine. Some clones are missing from TCRdb's copy, which holds only in-frame ones; the method was immunoSEQ multiplex PCR. Seen here are 100,000 to 150,000 clones, less than 95% observed once, and the top ten hold 6.9%. Material: peripheral blood, obtained on day 0 of AZD1222 vaccination. The receptors here all came from an adult in good health.

The J gene is TRBJ1-2, the V gene TRBV7-2; D ambiguous. CDR3 size: 13 residues. The germline V gene has CDR1 SGHTA and CDR2 FQGNSA. The V end lost 2 bases, the J end lost 2 bases, and 6 bases lay between the germline ends. The CDR3: CASSLPRNYGYTF. The CDR3 DNA reads as TGTGCCAGCAGCTTACCCAGAAACTATGGCTACACCTTC.

This clone was detected a few times. This sequence joins TRBV7-2 and TRBJ2-5, with 7 bases that match TRBD2. Per germline, CDR1 SGHTA and CDR2 FQGNSA. The CDR3 consists of 15 residues. J gave up 5 bases and V 2 bases, and 8 bases lay outside the gene matches. The CDR3 loop reads CASSLPLAERETQYF. The CDR3 coding sequence is TGTGCCAGCAGCTTACCGCTAGCGGAGAGGGAGACCCAGTACTTC.

The chain combines TRBV6-4 with TRBJ2-1, with 7 bases fitting TRBD1. This CDR3 region has 15 residues. V shed 0 bases and J 2 bases; nucleotides not matched to a gene: 1. Germline lookup yields CDR1 MRHNA and CDR2 SNTAGT. CDR3 protein: CASSDSGQPYNEQFF. The CDR3 region has the DNA TGTGCCAGCAGTGACTCGGGACAGCCCTACAATGAGCAGTTCTTC.

This chain links TRBV7-3 with TRBJ2-1, with 14 bases lining up with TRBD2. CDR3 length: 14 residues. J was trimmed by 9 bases and V by 6 bases; bases with no gene match: 4. Looked up from germline, CDR1 is SGHTA and CDR2 is FQGTGA. Here the CDR3 DNA reads TGTGCCAGCAGGGATGGACTAGCGGGGGGTGAGCAGTTCTTC. Translated: CASRDGLAGGEQFF. Drawing the rest from reference TRBV7-3 and TRBJ2-1, the complete variable domain is GAGVSQTPSNKVTEKGKYVELRCDPISGHTALYWYRQSLGQGPEFLIYFQGTGAADDSGLPNDRFFAVRPEGSVSTLKIQRTERGDSAVYLCASRDGLAGGEQFFGPGTRLTVL.

The chain employs TRBV5-1 and TRBJ2-2, with TRBD2 matching over 8 bases. CDR1 and CDR2 (germline): SGHRS, YFSETQ. The CDR3 is 14 amino acids. V dropped 8 bases and J dropped 6; count of bases not matched to a gene: 9. In DNA form, the CDR3 reads TGCGCCAGTCGGACTAGCCCTAGTGCCGGGGAGCTGTTTTTT. Residues: CASRTSPSAGELFF. Filled out from reference TRBV5-1 and TRBJ2-2, the complete variable domain reads KAGVTQTPRYLIKTRGQQVTLSCSPISGHRSVSWYQQTPGQGLQFLFEYFSETQRNKGNFPGRFSGRQFSNSRSEMNVSTLELGDSALYLCASRTSPSAGELFFGEGSRLTVL.

Only one count was recorded for this clone. V usage is TRBV12-5 and J usage is TRBJ2-7; the match to TRBD1 covers 9 bases. Trimming took 6 bases from V and 2 from J; bases not matched to a gene: 11. The CDR3 runs 16 residues. Germline V lookup: CDR1 LGHNT, CDR2 FRNRAP. The CDR3 DNA sequence: TGTGCTAGTGGCCCTCTACCGGGACAGGGACCCTACGAGCAGTACTTC. Residues: CASGPLPGQGPYEQYF.

The chain couples TRBV12-5 to TRBJ2-2; 8 bases map to TRBD1. J gave up 3 bases and V 0 bases, and 3 bases lay outside the gene matches. This CDR3 contains 16 residues. The germline V gene has CDR1 LGHNT and CDR2 FRNRAP. CDR3 region: CASGLVDRGDTGELFF. CDR3 in DNA: TGTGCTAGTGGTTTGGTCGACAGGGGTGACACCGGGGAGCTGTTTTTT.